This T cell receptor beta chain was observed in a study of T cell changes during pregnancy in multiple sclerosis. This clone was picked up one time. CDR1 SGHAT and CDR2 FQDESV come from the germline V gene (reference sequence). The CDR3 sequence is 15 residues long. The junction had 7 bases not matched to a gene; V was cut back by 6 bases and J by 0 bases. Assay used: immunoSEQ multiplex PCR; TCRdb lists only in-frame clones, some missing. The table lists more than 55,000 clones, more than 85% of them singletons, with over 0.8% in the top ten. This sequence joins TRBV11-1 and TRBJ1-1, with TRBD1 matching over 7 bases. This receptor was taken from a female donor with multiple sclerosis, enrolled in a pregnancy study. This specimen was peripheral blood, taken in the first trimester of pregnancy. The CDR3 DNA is TGTGCCAGCAGTTTGTACCAGGGGGTGAACACTGAAGCTTTCTTT. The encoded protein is CASSLYQGVNTEAFF.